This TCR beta chain comes out of a study of cytomegalovirus exposure and HLA in healthy donors. Broader study findings: 87-base-pair reads could not separate some V segments, including TRBV6-2 and TRBV6-3. Presence/absence analyses took donor sequencing depth as roughly uniform. In a later analysis, CMV-associated beta chains were mostly HLA-associated, it appeared.

CDR3 length: 13 amino acids. Germline loops: CDR1 LNHDA, CDR2 SQIVND (reference sequence). V lost 3 bases and J lost 3, with 8 bases in between. About this clone itself: Its antigen is not identified.

Primers for the PCR totalled 60 Vbeta and 13 Jbeta. Some clones are missing from TCRdb's copy, which holds only in-frame ones; the method was immunoSEQ multiplex PCR. The data contain 95,000 to 150,000 clones, 60% to 85% of them singletons. The gene calls are TRBV19 and TRBJ1-1, with D possibly being TRBD1 (6 bases). The sample comprised PBMCs. The origin of this receptor is a woman in her thirties or forties in good health and CMV-seronegative. Written as DNA, the CDR3 is TGTGCCAGTAGTATCAAGGGGGACACTGAAGCTTTCTTT. Amino acid sequence: CASSIKGDTEAFF.